This entry describes one T cell receptor (beta chain). All patients were treatment-naive before thyroid surgery. The entry originates in a study of metastatic and nonmetastatic thyroid tumors. TCRdb redid the clone calls on the PCR reads using MiXCR. The profile shows 10,000 to 15,000 clones, under 30% of them singletons. Germline V gives CDR1 MRHNA, CDR2 SNTAGT. This CDR3 has 14 amino acids. Trimming removed 3 bases at V and 2 bases at J, with 5 bases between. This sequence joins TRBV6-4 and TRBJ2-6; D call uncertain. This clonotype originated in a female donor with papillary thyroid cancer or a benign thyroid nodule (not recorded which). Some clones in this sample may be carry-over from other donors' samples. Input material: tumor tissue. CDR3 loop: CASSEGTGANVLTF. DNA of the CDR3: TGTGCCAGCAGTGAGGGGACTGGGGCCAACGTCCTGACTTTC.